Listed below are T cell receptor beta chains from one sample, sequenced in a study of T cells in Graves' hyperthyroidism and ophthalmopathy. TCRdb reprocessed the multiplex PCR reads with MiXCR, giving one entry per CDR3 protein. The repertoire holds over 250,000 distinct CDR3 sequences, with 22% as singletons. The sequenced material came from blood. The receptors were sampled from a man aged 30-40 years with Graves' ophthalmopathy. CDR3s include the opening cysteine and the closing phenylalanine or tryptophan. A D gene is named only where the DNA matches it firmly. For some rows the clone size is stated as once, few or many, or as a class when expanded; others skip it.

abundance: -; d_gene: -; j_gene: TRBJ1-6; v_gene: TRBV12-3/TRBV12-4; CDR3nt: TGTGCCAGCAGTGAACGGGCAGCTCCAGCTTCACCCCTCCACTTT; CDR3aa: CASSERAAPASPLHF
abundance: -; d_gene: -; j_gene: TRBJ1-2; v_gene: TRBV15; CDR3nt: TGTGCCACCAGCAGGCAACAGGGACATGGCTACACCTTC; CDR3aa: CATSRQQGHGYTF
abundance: many; d_gene: TRBD2; j_gene: TRBJ2-1; v_gene: TRBV28; CDR3nt: TGTGCCAGCAGTTCCCAGCGGGAGATCTCCTACAATGAGCAGTTCTTC; CDR3aa: CASSSQREISYNEQFF
abundance: -; d_gene: TRBD2; j_gene: TRBJ2-1; v_gene: TRBV20-1; CDR3nt: TGCAGTGCTAGAAAAAACATGGTAGCGGGAGAGGATGAGCAGTTCTTC; CDR3aa: CSARKNMVAGEDEQFF
abundance: many; d_gene: TRBD2; j_gene: TRBJ2-3; v_gene: TRBV18; CDR3nt: TGTGCCAGCTCACCGAGCGGGAGTAGGGCAGATACGCAGTATTTT; CDR3aa: CASSPSGSRADTQYF
abundance: -; d_gene: TRBD1; j_gene: TRBJ1-1; v_gene: TRBV7-3; CDR3nt: TGTGCCAGCAGCGTGACCGGGACAGGGATTGGGGAAGCTTTCTTT; CDR3aa: CASSVTGTGIGEAFF
abundance: -; d_gene: TRBD1; j_gene: TRBJ2-7; v_gene: TRBV20-1; CDR3nt: TGCAGTGCGAAACCGGGACAGGGGACCTACGAGCAGTACTTC; CDR3aa: CSAKPGQGTYEQYF
abundance: few; d_gene: -; j_gene: TRBJ1-6; v_gene: TRBV7-2; CDR3nt: TGTGCCAGCAGCTTAGTCCAGGGTACTTCACCCCTCCACTTT; CDR3aa: CASSLVQGTSPLHF
abundance: few; d_gene: TRBD1; j_gene: TRBJ1-3; v_gene: TRBV14; CDR3nt: TGTGCCAGCAGCCAAGTGGGACAGGGAGACTCTGGAAACACCATATATTTT; CDR3aa: CASSQVGQGDSGNTIYF
abundance: few; d_gene: -; j_gene: TRBJ2-7; v_gene: TRBV19; CDR3nt: TGTGCCAGTAGTATAGTCCGGGAGAGCTCCTACGAGCAGTACTTC; CDR3aa: CASSIVRESSYEQYF
abundance: -; d_gene: -; j_gene: TRBJ1-2; v_gene: TRBV2; CDR3nt: TGTGCCAGCAGTTTAGCGGCAGACGGCTACACCTTC; CDR3aa: CASSLAADGYTF
abundance: -; d_gene: -; j_gene: TRBJ2-3; v_gene: TRBV11-3; CDR3nt: TGTGCCAGCAGCTCTCCCTGGTCTGACACAGATACGCAGTATTTT; CDR3aa: CASSSPWSDTDTQYF
abundance: few; d_gene: -; j_gene: TRBJ2-7; v_gene: TRBV7-9; CDR3nt: TGTGCCAGCAGCTCCGTGGAACCTAATTTCTACGAGCAGTACTTC; CDR3aa: CASSSVEPNFYEQYF
abundance: few; d_gene: -; j_gene: TRBJ1-5; v_gene: TRBV12-3/TRBV12-4; CDR3nt: TGTGCCAGCAGTTTGTTTACCGGCAGGGGCAATCAGCCCCAGCATTTT; CDR3aa: CASSLFTGRGNQPQHF
abundance: many; d_gene: TRBD1; j_gene: TRBJ2-1; v_gene: TRBV30; CDR3nt: TGTGCCTGGAGTGTACTTGGGACAGCAAATGAGCAGTTCTTC; CDR3aa: CAWSVLGTANEQFF
abundance: -; d_gene: -; j_gene: TRBJ2-1; v_gene: TRBV12-3/TRBV12-4; CDR3nt: TGTGCCAGCAGGGGTGGCTTGTCGGAAAGCTCCTACAATGAGCAGTTCTTC; CDR3aa: CASRGGLSESSYNEQFF
abundance: many; d_gene: -; j_gene: TRBJ2-1; v_gene: TRBV28; CDR3nt: TGTGCCAGCAGTTCCAGGGCGGGAATCGACAATGAGCAGTTCTTC; CDR3aa: CASSSRAGIDNEQFF
abundance: few; d_gene: -; j_gene: TRBJ2-3; v_gene: TRBV10-3; CDR3nt: TGTGCCATCAGTGAGTCGACTAGTCCGCAGTATTTT; CDR3aa: CAISESTSPQYF
abundance: -; d_gene: TRBD2; j_gene: TRBJ2-3; v_gene: TRBV7-9; CDR3nt: TGTGCCAGCAGCCAGACTAGCGCAGATACGCAGTATTTT; CDR3aa: CASSQTSADTQYF
abundance: few; d_gene: -; j_gene: TRBJ2-2; v_gene: TRBV11-2; CDR3nt: TGTGCCACCCTCTTCGGGAGTGCCACCGGGGAGCTGTTTTTT; CDR3aa: CATLFGSATGELFF
abundance: few; d_gene: TRBD2; j_gene: TRBJ2-5; v_gene: TRBV2; CDR3nt: TGTGCCAGCAGATCGGGGACTAGCGGGAGGGTAGAGACCCAGTACTTC; CDR3aa: CASRSGTSGRVETQYF
abundance: many; d_gene: -; j_gene: TRBJ1-4; v_gene: TRBV5-1; CDR3nt: TGCGCCAGCCTGTTGCGGGTGTACTTGAATGAAAAACTGTTTTTT; CDR3aa: CASLLRVYLNEKLFF
abundance: -; d_gene: -; j_gene: TRBJ1-5; v_gene: TRBV28; CDR3nt: TGTGCCAGCAGTGCCGACAGAGTTCAGCCCCAGCATTTT; CDR3aa: CASSADRVQPQHF
abundance: -; d_gene: -; j_gene: TRBJ1-1; v_gene: TRBV4-1; CDR3nt: TGCGCCAGCAGCCAAGAGACGGGGAGTGTGAACACTGAAGCTTTCTTT; CDR3aa: CASSQETGSVNTEAFF
abundance: few; d_gene: TRBD1; j_gene: TRBJ1-5; v_gene: TRBV2; CDR3nt: TGTGCCAGCAGGGGGGGGACAGGGCATTCGGAGCCCCAGCATTTT; CDR3aa: CASRGGTGHSEPQHF
abundance: -; d_gene: -; j_gene: TRBJ1-5; v_gene: TRBV3-1; CDR3nt: TGTGCCAGCAGCGTAGCCGGAGGGCAGCCCCAGCATTTT; CDR3aa: CASSVAGGQPQHF
abundance: few; d_gene: TRBD1; j_gene: TRBJ2-3; v_gene: TRBV30; CDR3nt: TGTGCCTGGTCGACAGGGAGAAGAGATACGCAGTATTTT; CDR3aa: CAWSTGRRDTQYF
abundance: once; d_gene: TRBD1; j_gene: TRBJ1-5; v_gene: TRBV10-2; CDR3nt: TGCGCCAGCAGGCAGGGGGATCAGCGCCAGCATTTT; CDR3aa: CASRQGDQRQHF
abundance: few; d_gene: -; j_gene: TRBJ2-7; v_gene: TRBV2; CDR3nt: TGTGCCAGCAGTGATGGGACCCCCTACGAGCAGTACTTC; CDR3aa: CASSDGTPYEQYF
abundance: -; d_gene: -; j_gene: TRBJ2-1; v_gene: TRBV7-9; CDR3nt: TGTGCCAGCAGCCCAAGCGGAGGGTCGGCATGGAATGAGCAGTTCTTC; CDR3aa: CASSPSGGSAWNEQFF
abundance: many; d_gene: TRBD1; j_gene: TRBJ2-3; v_gene: TRBV12-3/TRBV12-4; CDR3nt: TGTGCCAGCAGTACCAGACAGGGAGGCACAGATACGCAGTATTTT; CDR3aa: CASSTRQGGTDTQYF
abundance: -; d_gene: -; j_gene: TRBJ2-1; v_gene: TRBV11-2; CDR3nt: TGTGCCAGCAGCAAGGGTTTGGGTGAGCAGTTCTTC; CDR3aa: CASSKGLGEQFF
abundance: many; d_gene: -; j_gene: TRBJ1-1; v_gene: TRBV20-1; CDR3nt: TGCAGTGCTGTAAGGGGGAACACTGAAGCTTTCTTT; CDR3aa: CSAVRGNTEAFF
abundance: few; d_gene: -; j_gene: TRBJ1-5; v_gene: TRBV19; CDR3nt: TGTGCCAGTAACCGGGACCCCCGAAAGGGGACCCAGCATTTT; CDR3aa: CASNRDPRKGTQHF
abundance: -; d_gene: TRBD1; j_gene: TRBJ1-5; v_gene: TRBV18; CDR3nt: TGTGCCAGCTCTCCACAAGCGGGACAGGGGGCTCGTCAGCCCCAGCATTTT; CDR3aa: CASSPQAGQGARQPQHF
abundance: many; d_gene: -; j_gene: TRBJ2-3; v_gene: TRBV28; CDR3nt: TGTGCCAGCAGTGAGCGCACAGATACGCAGTATTTT; CDR3aa: CASSERTDTQYF
abundance: many; d_gene: -; j_gene: TRBJ2-5; v_gene: TRBV2; CDR3nt: TGTGCCAGCAGGGGTAAAGAGACCCAGTACTTC; CDR3aa: CASRGKETQYF
abundance: -; d_gene: -; j_gene: TRBJ1-2; v_gene: TRBV2; CDR3nt: TGTGCCAGCAGTATCCAGGCTTATGGCTACACCTTC; CDR3aa: CASSIQAYGYTF
abundance: few; d_gene: TRBD1; j_gene: TRBJ2-5; v_gene: TRBV9; CDR3nt: TGTGCCAGCAGCCCAAGGGGACAGGTCCAAGAGACCCAGTACTTC; CDR3aa: CASSPRGQVQETQYF
abundance: -; d_gene: -; j_gene: TRBJ2-7; v_gene: TRBV27; CDR3nt: TGTGCCAGCAGTTTAAATGCTAACTCCTACGAGCAGTACTTC; CDR3aa: CASSLNANSYEQYF
abundance: few; d_gene: -; j_gene: TRBJ2-4; v_gene: TRBV19; CDR3nt: TGTGCCAGTAGTCTAACTCCTTTAGCCAAAAACATTCAGTACTTC; CDR3aa: CASSLTPLAKNIQYF
abundance: many; d_gene: TRBD1; j_gene: TRBJ2-7; v_gene: TRBV7-3; CDR3nt: TGTGCCAGCAGCTCGAAACCGGGACAGGGCTACGAGCAGTACTTC; CDR3aa: CASSSKPGQGYEQYF
abundance: few; d_gene: -; j_gene: TRBJ2-5; v_gene: TRBV3-1; CDR3nt: TGTGCCAGCAGCCATAAAGGTTTGAAGACCCAGTACTTC; CDR3aa: CASSHKGLKTQYF
abundance: -; d_gene: -; j_gene: TRBJ2-2; v_gene: TRBV7-8; CDR3nt: TGTGCCAGCAGCTCCTCGCTCTACGCGAACACCGGGGAGCTGTTTTTT; CDR3aa: CASSSSLYANTGELFF